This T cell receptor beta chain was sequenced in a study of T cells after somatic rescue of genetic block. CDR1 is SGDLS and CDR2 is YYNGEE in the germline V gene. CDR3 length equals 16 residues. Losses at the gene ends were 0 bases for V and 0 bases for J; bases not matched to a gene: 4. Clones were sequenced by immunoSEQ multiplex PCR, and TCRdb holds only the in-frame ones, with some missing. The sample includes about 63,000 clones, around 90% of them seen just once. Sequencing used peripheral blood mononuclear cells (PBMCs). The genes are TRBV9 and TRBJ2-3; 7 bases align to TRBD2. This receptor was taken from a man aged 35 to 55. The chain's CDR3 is CASSVEFGGSTDTQYF. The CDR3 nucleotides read TGTGCCAGCAGCGTAGAGTTCGGGGGGAGCACAGATACGCAGTATTTT.